This T cell receptor beta chain was recorded in a study of control samples from healthy donors and cancer patients. V shed 2 bases and J shed 8 bases, with 12 bases lying between them. Looked up from germline, CDR1 is MNHNY and CDR2 is SVGAGI (reference sequence). This CDR3 spans 14 amino acids. Method: immunoSEQ multiplex PCR; TCRdb's copy keeps in-frame clones and lacks some. The sample records approximately 150,000 clones, about 86% being singletons. The clonotype was recovered from a man aged 18 to 29 in good health. The V and J genes are TRBV6-6 and TRBJ1-4, with D unclear. Sequencing used blood. The CDR3 sequence: CASSYVLLGEKLFF. Here the CDR3 DNA reads TGTGCCAGCAGTTACGTCCTGTTGGGAGAAAAACTGTTTTTT.